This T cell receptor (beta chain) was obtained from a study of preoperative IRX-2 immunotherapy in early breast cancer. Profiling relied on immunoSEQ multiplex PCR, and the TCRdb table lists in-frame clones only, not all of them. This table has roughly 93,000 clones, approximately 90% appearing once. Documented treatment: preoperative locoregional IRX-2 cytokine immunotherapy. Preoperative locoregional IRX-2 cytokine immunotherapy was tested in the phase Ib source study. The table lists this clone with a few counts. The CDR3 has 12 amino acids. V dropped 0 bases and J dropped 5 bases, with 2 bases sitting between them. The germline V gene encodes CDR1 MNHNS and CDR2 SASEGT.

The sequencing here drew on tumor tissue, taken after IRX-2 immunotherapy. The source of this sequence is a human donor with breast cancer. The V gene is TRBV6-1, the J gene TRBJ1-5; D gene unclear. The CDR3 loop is CASSEAYQPQHF. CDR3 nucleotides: TGTGCCAGCAGTGAAGCCTATCAGCCCCAGCATTTT.